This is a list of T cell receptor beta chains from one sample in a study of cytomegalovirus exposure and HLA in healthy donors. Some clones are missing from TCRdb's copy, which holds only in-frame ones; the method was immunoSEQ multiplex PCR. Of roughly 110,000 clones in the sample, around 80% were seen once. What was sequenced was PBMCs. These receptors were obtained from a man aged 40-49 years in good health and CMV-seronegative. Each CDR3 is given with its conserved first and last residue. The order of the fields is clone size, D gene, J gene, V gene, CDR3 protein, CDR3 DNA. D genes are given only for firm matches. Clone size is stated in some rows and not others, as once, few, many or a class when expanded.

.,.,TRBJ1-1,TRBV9,CASSVGGRGTEAFF,TGTGCCAGCAGCGTAGGGGGCAGGGGCACTGAAGCTTTCTTT
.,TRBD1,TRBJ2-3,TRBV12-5,CASGLLNRGGTDTQYF,TGTGCTAGTGGTTTGTTAAACAGGGGTGGAACAGATACGCAGTATTTT
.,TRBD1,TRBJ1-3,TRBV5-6,CASRETGLGNTIYF,TGTGCCAGCAGAGAGACAGGGCTTGGAAACACCATATATTTT
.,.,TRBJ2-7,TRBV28,CASSFSGQQGSYEQYF,TGTGCCAGCAGCTTTTCTGGGCAGCAAGGGAGTTACGAGCAGTACTTC
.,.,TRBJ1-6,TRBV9,CASSGQGINSPLHF,TGTGCCAGCAGCGGTCAGGGGATTAATTCACCCCTCCACTTT
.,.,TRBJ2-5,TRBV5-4,CASNRGNRQETQYF,TGTGCCAGCAACCGGGGGAATCGGCAAGAGACCCAGTACTTC
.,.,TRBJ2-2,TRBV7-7,CASSTGQNTGELFF,TGTGCCAGCAGCACGGGACAAAACACCGGGGAGCTGTTTTTT
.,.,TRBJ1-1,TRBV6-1,CASRRDPDFTEAFF,TGTGCCAGCAGGCGGGACCCGGACTTCACTGAAGCTTTCTTT
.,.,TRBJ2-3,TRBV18,CASSPSVETRMIRSTDTQYF,TGTGCCAGCTCACCATCGGTCGAGACAAGGATGATACGGAGCACAGATACGCAGTATTTT
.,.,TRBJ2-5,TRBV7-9,CASSLVIRQETQYF,TGTGCCAGCAGCTTAGTCATCAGACAAGAGACCCAGTACTTC
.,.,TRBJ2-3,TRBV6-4,CASSESPASVTDTQYF,TGTGCCAGCAGTGAATCCCCGGCTAGCGTAACAGATACGCAGTATTTT
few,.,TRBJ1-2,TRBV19,CASSMSSGRSGGYTF,TGTGCCAGTAGTATGTCTTCAGGGAGGTCTGGGGGCTACACCTTC
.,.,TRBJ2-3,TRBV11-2,CASSLAVRTDTQYF,TGTGCCAGCAGCTTAGCGGTGAGGACAGATACGCAGTATTTT
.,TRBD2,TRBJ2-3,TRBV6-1,CASSEERGPTDTQYF,TGTGCCAGCAGTGAAGAGCGGGGTCCCACAGATACGCAGTATTTT
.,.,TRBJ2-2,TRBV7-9,CASSLILTGELFF,TGTGCCAGCAGCTTAATACTCACCGGGGAGCTGTTTTTT
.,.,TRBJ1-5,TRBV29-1,CSVDALSRNNQPQHF,TGCAGCGTTGATGCTCTCAGCAGGAACAATCAGCCCCAGCATTTT
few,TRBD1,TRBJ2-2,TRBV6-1,CASSGDRLIPGELFF,TGTGCCAGCAGTGGGGACAGGCTCATTCCCGGGGAGCTGTTTTTT
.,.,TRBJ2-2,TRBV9,CASSAYLTGELFF,TGTGCCAGCAGCGCGTACTTGACCGGGGAGCTGTTTTTT
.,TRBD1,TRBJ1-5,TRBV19,CASSISGTGVNQPQHF,TGTGCCAGTAGTATTAGCGGGACAGGGGTCAATCAGCCCCAGCATTTT
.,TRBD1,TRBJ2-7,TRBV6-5,CASSYSGTGGREQYF,TGTGCCAGCAGTTACTCTGGGACAGGGGGCCGTGAGCAGTACTTC
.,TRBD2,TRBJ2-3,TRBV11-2,CASSAFSGWVDTQYF,TGTGCCAGCAGCGCCTTTAGCGGGTGGGTTGATACGCAGTATTTT
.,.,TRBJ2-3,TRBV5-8,CASSLVAGYSTDTQYF,TGTGCCAGCAGCTTGGTGGCGGGGTATAGCACAGATACGCAGTATTTT
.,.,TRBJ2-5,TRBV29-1,CSVEDPPSETQYF,TGCAGCGTTGAAGATCCCCCTTCGGAGACCCAGTACTTC
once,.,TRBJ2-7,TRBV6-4,CASREYKIYEQYF,TGTGCCAGCAGGGAGTATAAGATCTACGAGCAGTACTTC
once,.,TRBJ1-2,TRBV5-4,CASSLPGSYGYTF,TGTGCCAGCAGCTTGCCGGGAAGCTATGGCTACACCTTC
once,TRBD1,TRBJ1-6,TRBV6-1,CASSGTDREVPLHF,TGTGCCAGCAGTGGTACGGACAGGGAGGTCCCCCTCCACTTT
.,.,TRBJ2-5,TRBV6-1,CASSVSYLQETQYF,TGTGCCAGCAGTGTGAGTTATCTCCAAGAGACCCAGTACTTC
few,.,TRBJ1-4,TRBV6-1,CASSARVGGEKLFF,TGTGCCAGCAGTGCCAGGGTGGGAGGTGAAAAACTGTTTTTT
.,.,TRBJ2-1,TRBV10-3,CAISVGIDNEQFF,TGTGCCATCAGTGTCGGTATCGACAATGAGCAGTTCTTC
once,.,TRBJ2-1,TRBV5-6,CASSLVASNEQFF,TGTGCCAGCAGCTTGGTGGCCAGCAATGAGCAGTTCTTC
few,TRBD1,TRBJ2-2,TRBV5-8,CASARQGGTGELFF,TGTGCCAGCGCAAGACAGGGGGGAACCGGGGAGCTGTTTTTT
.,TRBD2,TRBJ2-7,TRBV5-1,CASKRTGGPTYEQYF,TGCGCCAGCAAACGGACGGGGGGTCCGACCTACGAGCAGTACTTC
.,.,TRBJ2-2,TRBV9,CASRLTSIDTGELFF,TGTGCCAGCCGCCTTACTAGCATAGACACCGGGGAGCTGTTTTTT
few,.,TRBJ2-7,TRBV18,CASSRAQGYEQYF,TGTGCCAGCTCACGTGCCCAGGGCTACGAGCAGTACTTC
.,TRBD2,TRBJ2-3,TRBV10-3,CAISGGKSGGTDTQYF,TGTGCCATCAGTGGGGGAAAGAGCGGGGGCACAGATACGCAGTATTTT
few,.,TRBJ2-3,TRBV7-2,CASSLHHGVPDTQYF,TGTGCCAGCAGCCTCCACCACGGGGTGCCAGATACGCAGTATTTT
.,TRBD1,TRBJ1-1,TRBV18,CASSSNIQGYTEAFF,TGTGCCAGCTCATCAAACATACAGGGGTACACTGAAGCTTTCTTT
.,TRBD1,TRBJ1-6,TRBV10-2,CASIRTGNGNSPLHF,TGCGCCAGCATTAGGACAGGGAATGGAAATTCACCCCTCCACTTT
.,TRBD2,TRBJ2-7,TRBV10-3,CAISDGGIYEQYF,TGTGCCATCAGTGACGGGGGGATCTACGAGCAGTACTTC
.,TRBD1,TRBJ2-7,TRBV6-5,CASSPPGQGAYEQYF,TGTGCCAGCAGTCCGCCGGGACAGGGGGCGTACGAGCAGTACTTC
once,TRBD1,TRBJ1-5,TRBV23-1,CASSHIRDRVWVSNQPQHF,TGCGCCAGCAGTCATATCCGGGACAGGGTATGGGTTAGCAATCAGCCCCAGCATTTT
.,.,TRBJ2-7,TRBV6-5,CASSREGREQYF,TGTGCCAGCAGTCGGGAAGGGCGCGAGCAGTACTTC
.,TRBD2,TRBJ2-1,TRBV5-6,CASSLAGLAGYNEQFF,TGTGCCAGCAGCTTGGCAGGACTAGCGGGGTACAATGAGCAGTTCTTC
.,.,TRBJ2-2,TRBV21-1,CASTARREAGELFF,TGTGCCAGCACCGCTAGGAGGGAAGCCGGGGAGCTGTTTTTT
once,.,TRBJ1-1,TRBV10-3,CAISPGVTEAFF,TGTGCCATCAGCCCAGGGGTCACTGAAGCTTTCTTT
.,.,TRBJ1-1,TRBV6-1,CASSRTVNTEAFF,TGTGCCAGCAGCCGGACAGTGAACACTGAAGCTTTCTTT
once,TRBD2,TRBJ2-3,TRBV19,CASSMLGLARDTQYF,TGTGCCAGTAGTATGCTCGGACTAGCGAGGGATACGCAGTATTTT
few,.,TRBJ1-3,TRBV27,CASSLGGQGGNTIYF,TGTGCCAGCAGTTTGGGAGGCCAGGGTGGAAACACCATATATTTT
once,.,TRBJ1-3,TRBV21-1,CASSKPSSGNTIYF,TGTGCCAGCAGCAAACCTAGCTCTGGAAACACCATATATTTT
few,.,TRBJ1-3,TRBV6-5,CASKRQGSGNTIYF,TGTGCCAGCAAGCGTCAGGGCTCTGGAAACACCATATATTTT
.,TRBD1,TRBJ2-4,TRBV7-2,CASSLLGTGAYIQYF,TGTGCCAGCAGCTTATTAGGGACAGGGGCTTACATTCAGTACTTC
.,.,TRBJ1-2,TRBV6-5,CASSYEPQRGGYTF,TGTGCCAGCAGTTACGAGCCCCAGCGCGGCGGCTACACCTTC
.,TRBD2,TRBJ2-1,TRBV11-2,CASSLSLAGGLNEQFF,TGTGCCAGCAGCTTAAGTCTAGCGGGGGGTTTAAATGAGCAGTTCTTC
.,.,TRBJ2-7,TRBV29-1,CSVRRQGRGEQYF,TGCAGCGTACGGCGGCAGGGTAGGGGCGAGCAGTACTTC
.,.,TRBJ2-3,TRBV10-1,CASRDLSTDTQYF,TGCGCCAGCCGAGACTTATCCACAGATACGCAGTATTTT
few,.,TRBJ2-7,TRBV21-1,CASSNRPLSTGEQYF,TGTGCCAGCAGCAACAGACCCCTGTCGACTGGGGAGCAGTACTTC
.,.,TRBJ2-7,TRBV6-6,CASSLTAYSYEQYF,TGTGCCAGCAGTCTGACAGCCTACTCCTACGAGCAGTACTTC
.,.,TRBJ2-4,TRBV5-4,CASSLGTPNIQYF,TGTGCCAGCAGCTTGGGGACACCTAACATTCAGTACTTC
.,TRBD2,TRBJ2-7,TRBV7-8,CASRLAGDFYEQYF,TGTGCCAGCAGATTAGCGGGGGACTTCTACGAGCAGTACTTC
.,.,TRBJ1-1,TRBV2,CASSVTGVRLQNTEAFF,TGTGCCAGCAGTGTCACGGGAGTCCGGCTACAGAACACTGAAGCTTTCTTT